This T cell receptor beta chain is drawn from a study of Graves' ophthalmopathy and Graves' hyperthyroidism. Study information: Before any treatment, peripheral blood was taken at the initial diagnosis. Study observations and caveats: A roughly 80% specificity and 85% to 90% sensitivity were achieved by a 13-signature model that separated ophthalmopathy from stable hyperthyroidism.

Amplification targeted the TCR beta CDR3 regions, with RNA transcripts as the source material. After a first-round RT-PCR with HTBI primers, a second-round multiplex PCR was run. One entry per CDR3 protein, called by TCRdb with MiXCR from the multiplex PCR reads. Here the sample spans some 160,000 distinct CDR3 sequences, just under 40% being singletons. This clonotype was recorded many times. Its antigen is as yet unknown. Clinical symptoms, serum thyroxine, TRAb, thyroid ultrasound and orbital computed tomography were relied on for diagnosis. A volume of around 9.5 ml of fresh peripheral blood supplied the PBMCs. The sequenced material came from peripheral blood. The clonotype was recovered from a man between 25 and 39 years old with Graves' ophthalmopathy.

This CDR3 is CASSISAREAQYF. CDR3 DNA: TGTGCCAGCAGTATAAGCGCGAGGGAGGCCCAGTACTTC. The chain has TRBV12-3 or TRBV12-4 and TRBJ2-5; maybe TRBD2 (6 bases). This CDR3 contains 13 residues. With 5 bases removed from V and 9 bases from J, the gap between germline ends came to 16 bases.